This record concerns one TCR beta chain sequence. Antigen unknown. Autoimmune disease history or systemic immunosuppression led to patients being barred. Trimming cost V 0 bases and J 5 bases, with 12 bases left between them. The CDR3 spans 15 residues. In germline, CDR1 is SGHRS, CDR2 YFSETQ. The data belong to a study of OX40 agonist ivuxolimab in advanced cancers. Study details: In this trial design, patients received ivuxolimab intravenously at 0.01 to 10 mg/kg every 2 weeks. Hepatocellular carcinoma, melanoma, renal cell or head and neck cancer was diagnosed in the dose-escalation patients.

Data came from immunoSEQ multiplex PCR; TCRdb stores just in-frame clones and leaves some out. The table lists fewer than 120,000 clones, roughly nine tenths of them singletons. Study results and limitations: Clonal expansion in partial responders at 0.1-3.0 mg/kg ranked among the lowest.

The TCR sequence derives from an adult with an advanced solid tumor such as melanoma, head and neck, liver or kidney cancer. V gene TRBV5-1 combines with J gene TRBJ2-4; tentatively, D is TRBD1 or TRBD2 (5 bases each). This specimen consisted of CD4+ or CD8+ T cells sorted from blood, obtained in a trial of the OX40 agonist ivuxolimab. CDR3: CASSLGPGTQNIQYF. Here the CDR3 DNA reads TGCGCCAGCAGCTTGGGACCCGGGACCCAAAACATTCAGTACTTC. The full variable domain, in which reference TRBV5-1 and TRBJ2-4 provide the parts outside the CDR3, is KAGVTQTPRYLIKTRGQQVTLSCSPISGHRSVSWYQQTPGQGLQFLFEYFSETQRNKGNFPGRFSGRQFSNSRSEMNVSTLELGDSALYLCASSLGPGTQNIQYFGAGTRLSVL.